This TCR beta chain is from a study of blood T cell repertoires in COVID-19. At the level of the study: Acute and convalescent COVID-19 specimens originated in the United States, Italy and Spain. In each case, the material was cDNA or gDNA derived from T cells, B-cell-depleted T cells, or PBMCs.

In the source study's methods: Amplifying reference gene primers gave estimates of nucleated cell counts. Using immunoSEQ multiplex PCR, the repertoire was profiled, and TCRdb retains in-frame clones only, with some absent. The V and J calls and clone size were taken over from that table, and D and trimming were inferred from the DNA. The table shows approximately 170,000 clones, with about 92% occurring only once. The trim removed 4 bases at V and 6 bases at J, leaving 11 bases unmatched. Per germline, CDR1 SGHRS and CDR2 YFSETQ. The CDR3 covers 15 residues. The sequenced sample consisted of peripheral blood. The clonotype was recovered from a man in his fifties or sixties with active or convalescent COVID-19. The rearrangement uses TRBV5-1 and TRBJ1-1; 8 bases fit TRBD1. The CDR3 here is CASSASGQGIAEAFF. As DNA, the CDR3 is TGCGCCAGCAGCGCATCCGGACAGGGTATAGCTGAAGCTTTCTTT.